This record covers a single TCR beta chain. This specimen belongs to a study of stem cell transplantation in POMP-related autoinflammatory disease. This table comes from immunoSEQ multiplex PCR, and its TCRdb copy is limited to in-frame clones, with some not included. This sample has fewer than 30,000 clones, with more than 75% found just once. Per germline, CDR1 KGHSH and CDR2 LQKENI. The CDR3 contains 13 residues. Trimming removed 5 bases from V and 11 bases from J, with 16 bases in between. The origin of this receptor is a human donor with POMP-related autoinflammation and immune dysregulation (PRAID). The V call is TRBV18, the J call TRBJ1-3; possibly TRBD1 for D (5 bases). The material sequenced was CD4+ T cells from PBMCs, taken before stem cell transplantation. The CDR3 reads CASSAGTVGAIYF. The CDR3 DNA is TGTGCCAGCTCAGCCGGGACTGTCGGCGCCATATATTTT.